These 6 T cell receptor beta chains came from one sample sequenced in a study of neurological immune-mediated disorders. Via MiXCR, TCRdb re-called the 5' RACE reads, giving one row per CDR3 protein. The data hold more than 75,000 distinct CDR3 sequences, with about 9.4% observed a single time. Sample: PBMCs. These receptors came from a middle-aged man in good health.

The chain is built from TRBV18 and TRBJ2-7; 11 bases line up with TRBD2. Per germline, CDR1 KGHSH and CDR2 LQKENI. Losses at the gene ends were 0 bases for V and 2 bases for J; bases not matched to a gene: 6. The CDR3 spans 17 residues. CDR3 bases: TGTGCCAGCTCACCACCGGCTAGCGGGGGGCTTGCCTACGAGCAGTACTTC. This sequence encodes CASSPPASGGLAYEQYF.

In this sample, this clonotype turned up once. Compared with germline, one end of the junction differs, possibly owing to a read error. The chain links TRBV29-1 to TRBJ2-2; unclear D gene. The CDR3 has 14 amino acids. Germline assignment: CDR1 SQVTM and CDR2 ANQGSEA. CDR3 coding DNA: TGCAGCGTGGCGCCAGGCGCGAACACCAGGGAGCTGTTTTTT. Its protein is CSVAPGANTRELFF.

This clonotype was picked up many times. CDR3 nucleotides: TGCGCCAGCCGGACTAGCTGGCAAGAGACCCAGTACTTC. The encoded protein is CASRTSWQETQYF. This chain connects TRBV5-1 to TRBJ2-5; TRBD2 aligns across 8 bases. The V gene's germline CDR1 is SGHRS and CDR2 YFSETQ. The CDR3 is made up of 13 amino acids. The ends lost 7 bases at V and 2 bases at J; junction bases unmatched: 4.

This clonotype was counted ten times or more. This rearrangement joins TRBV12-3 or TRBV12-4 to TRBJ1-1, with D maybe TRBD1 (5 bases). V dropped 3 bases and J dropped 7 bases, with 12 bases sitting between them. This CDR3 contains 13 residues. The CDR3 loop is CASSFAAGGEAFF. CDR3 nucleotides: TGTGCCAGCAGTTTTGCAGCCGGGGGTGAAGCTTTCTTT.

This clonotype was counted ten times or more. The chain uses TRBV5-1 and TRBJ2-5; 11 nucleotides align to TRBD2. Germline CDR1 reads SGHRS; CDR2 reads YFSETQ. The CDR3 has 15 residues. The V and J ends lost 2 bases and 4 bases, in that order; junction bases with no gene match: 4. CDR3 coding DNA: TGCGCCAGCAGCTTTAGCGGGGGGGCCGGAGAGACCCAGTACTTC. It encodes CASSFSGGAGETQYF.

V is TRBV24-1 and J is TRBJ2-3, with D unclear. The germline V and J ends were trimmed by 4 bases and 9 bases, with 7 bases remaining between them. The CDR3 spans 11 residues. Germline assignment: CDR1 KGHDR and CDR2 SFDVKD. CDR3 sequence: CATSDGLTQYF. As DNA, the CDR3 is TGTGCCACCAGTGACGGCCTAACGCAGTATTTT.